This is a list of T cell receptor beta chains from one sample in a study of T cell changes during pregnancy in multiple sclerosis. Assay: immunoSEQ multiplex PCR; the TCRdb copy retains only in-frame clones and omits some. This sample has around 64,000 clones; 80% to 95% occur once, and the top ten carry just under 0.3%. The specimen was CD4+ T cells from peripheral blood mononuclear cells, collected after pregnancy. Receptors were obtained from a female donor with multiple sclerosis, enrolled in a pregnancy study. The CDR3 runs from the conserved cysteine through the conserved F or W. D genes are given only for firm matches. Clone size, where shown, is once, few, many, or a class for clones that have expanded.

D gene	V gene	clone size	J gene	CDR3 length	CDR3 DNA	CDR3 protein
NA	TRBV4-1	NA	TRBJ1-1	15	TGCGCCAGCAGCCAAACTTTCGTCTCGAACACTGAAGCTTTCTTT	CASSQTFVSNTEAFF
NA	TRBV19	NA	TRBJ1-1	14	TGTGCCAGTAGTACCCCAGGTACGAACACTGAAGCTTTCTTT	CASSTPGTNTEAFF
TRBD1	TRBV30	NA	TRBJ1-5	17	TGTGCCTGGAGTGTACCGGGACAGGGGGTTAGCAATCAGCCCCAGCATTTT	CAWSVPGQGVSNQPQHF
TRBD2	TRBV19	NA	TRBJ2-1	17	TGTGCCAGTAGTGTCCAGTCGAGGTGGGGGAGGGACAATGAGCAGTTCTTC	CASSVQSRWGRDNEQFF
NA	TRBV30	NA	TRBJ1-1	12	TGTGCCTGGAGCGCAACAGGGACTGAAGCTTTCTTT	CAWSATGTEAFF
TRBD1	TRBV7-9	once	TRBJ1-2	17	TGTGCCAGCAGCTACAACACCCAAGGACAGGGGCTCTATGGCTACACCTTC	CASSYNTQGQGLYGYTF
TRBD1	TRBV25-1	NA	TRBJ1-2	15	TGTGCCAGCAGTGAATCCGGACAGGGCACTGGTGGCTACACCTTC	CASSESGQGTGGYTF
NA	TRBV5-8	NA	TRBJ1-2	14	TGTGCCAGCAGCTTGGCCGGGAACCTCTATGGCTACACCTTC	CASSLAGNLYGYTF
NA	TRBV2	NA	TRBJ2-5	14	TGTGCCAGCAGTGAAGGGGCTGGGTTGGAGACCCAGTACTTC	CASSEGAGLETQYF
TRBD2	TRBV28	NA	TRBJ2-7	15	TGTGCCAGCAGTCCGACTAGCGGGAGACCCTACGAGCAGTACTTC	CASSPTSGRPYEQYF